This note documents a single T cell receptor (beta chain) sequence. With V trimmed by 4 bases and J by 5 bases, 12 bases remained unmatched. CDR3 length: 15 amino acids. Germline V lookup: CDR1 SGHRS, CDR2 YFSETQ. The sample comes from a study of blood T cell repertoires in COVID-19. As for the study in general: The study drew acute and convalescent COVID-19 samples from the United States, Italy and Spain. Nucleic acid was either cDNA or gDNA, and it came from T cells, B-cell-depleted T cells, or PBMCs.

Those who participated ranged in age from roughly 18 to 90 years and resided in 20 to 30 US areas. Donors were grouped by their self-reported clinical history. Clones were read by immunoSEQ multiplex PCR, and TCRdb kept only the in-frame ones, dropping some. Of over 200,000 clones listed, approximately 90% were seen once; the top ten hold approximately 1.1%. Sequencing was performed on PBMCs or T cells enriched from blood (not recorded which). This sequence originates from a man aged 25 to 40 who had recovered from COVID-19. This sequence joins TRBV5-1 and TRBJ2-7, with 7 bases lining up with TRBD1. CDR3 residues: CASSPGPGGSHEQYF. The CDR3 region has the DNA TGCGCCAGCAGCCCCGGACCAGGGGGTAGCCACGAGCAGTACTTC. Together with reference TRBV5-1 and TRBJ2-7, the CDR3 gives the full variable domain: KAGVTQTPRYLIKTRGQQVTLSCSPISGHRSVSWYQQTPGQGLQFLFEYFSETQRNKGNFPGRFSGRQFSNSRSEMNVSTLELGDSALYLCASSPGPGGSHEQYFGPGTRLTVT.